This T cell receptor (beta chain) was recovered during a study of cytomegalovirus exposure and HLA in healthy donors. With respect to this clone: Its antigen is still unknown.

Study conclusions and caveats: 164 TCR beta chains were listed as cytomegalovirus-associated. Published work reported that the classifier diagnosed cytomegalovirus status with high specificity and sensitivity. Subsequent analysis revealed that first-cohort TCR clusters tended to co-occur in the roughly 120 validation repertoires.

The CDR3 has 15 amino acids. Germline V CDR1 and CDR2: LNHDA, SQIVND (reference sequence). Between the trimmed V and J ends, which lost 5 bases and 5 bases, there was a span of 18 bases. TCRdb keeps only in-frame clones here, not all; method: immunoSEQ multiplex PCR. The sample has some 56,000 clones; just over 90% are singletons. Sequenced: PBMCs. The chain recombines TRBV19 with TRBJ2-5; D uncertain. This clonotype was sampled from a woman under 30 in good health and CMV-seropositive. The CDR3 is CASSPPGASVETQYF. The CDR3 DNA reads TGTGCCAGTAGTCCGCCAGGCGCTTCGGTGGAGACCCAGTACTTC.